This entry lists 11 T cell receptor beta chains sequenced from one sample in a study of shared clonotypes between healthy human individuals. Some clones are missing from TCRdb's copy, which holds only in-frame ones; the method was immunoSEQ multiplex PCR. Found here are about 2.1 million clones, roughly 95% of them singletons; the top ten hold 1.5% to 2%. Naive CD8 cells lacked CD45RO, underwent positive selection for CCR7 and left out terminally differentiated effector memory CD45RA+ cells. The specimen sequenced was naive CD8+ T cells from PBMCs. These receptors were obtained from a man between 18 and 35 years old in good health. Some clones in this sample may be carry-over from other donors' samples.

This clone was seen once. The sample holds other DNA sequences that translate to the same CDR3. V and J are TRBV27 and TRBJ2-7, with TRBD2 matching over 7 bases. The V and J ends lost 3 bases and 2 bases, in that order; junction bases with no gene match: 4. There are 14 residues in the CDR3. Germline V lookup: CDR1 MNHEY, CDR2 SMNVEV (reference sequence). The CDR3, as DNA: TGTGCCAGCAGTTTTACGGGAGGCACCTACGAGCAGTACTTC. It specifies CASSFTGGTYEQYF.

This chain links TRBV10-3 with TRBJ2-1; D not certain. Trimming left V 8 bases short and J 5 bases short, with 13 bases between. The CDR3 has 13 residues. Looked up from germline, CDR1 is ENHRY and CDR2 is SYGVKD. CDR3 region: CAILGSRNNEQFF. The CDR3 DNA follows: TGTGCCATCTTAGGAAGCCGCAACAATGAGCAGTTCTTC.

The CDR3 sequence is CASKNSLGTEAFF. The CDR3 nucleotides are TGTGCCAGCAAGAACAGCCTGGGCACTGAAGCTTTCTTT. The J gene is TRBJ1-1, the V gene TRBV2, with D unresolved. This CDR3 comprises 13 residues. CDR1 SNHLY and CDR2 FYNNEI come from the germline V gene. Trimming pared 7 bases from V and 4 bases from J, leaving 13 bases between.

The J gene is TRBJ2-1, the V gene TRBV9, with TRBD2 as a possible D gene (6 bases). Trimming removed 4 bases at V and 1 base at J, with 18 bases between. The CDR3 contains 17 residues. Germline CDR1 SGDLS, CDR2 YYNGEE. The CDR3 nucleotides are TGTGCCAGCAGCCTGCGGAGGGAGGCGAGTTCCTACAATGAGCAGTTCTTC. It yields the protein CASSLRREASSYNEQFF.

J is TRBJ2-1 and V is TRBV29-1, with a weak D call TRBD1 (6 bases). Germline CDR1 is SQVTM and CDR2 is ANQGSEA. The V gene lost 8 bases and the J gene lost 9 bases, with 23 bases spanning the gap. The length of the CDR3 is 14 residues. CDR3 region: CSFRTAGSIPEQFF. The CDR3 DNA is TGCAGCTTTAGGACAGCAGGGAGCATCCCTGAGCAGTTCTTC.

Of note for this clone: A read error may account for a junction end that differs from germline. The rearrangement links TRBV28 to TRBJ2-3; 7 bases match TRBD2. This CDR3 region has 13 residues. Germline CDR1 is MDHEN and CDR2 is SYDVKM. CDR3 in DNA: TGTGCCAGCACCCTTGGGACTAACTGGGGTATGGATTTT. It is translated as CASTLGTNWGMDF. Supplemented by reference TRBV28 and TRBJ2-3, the full variable domain reads DVKVTQSSRYLVKRTGEKVFLECVQDMDHENMFWYRQDPGLGLRLIYFSYDVKMKEKGDIPEGYSVSREKKERFSLILESASTNQTSMYLCASTLGTNWGMDFGPGTRLTVL.

The genes are TRBV11-2 and TRBJ2-7, with TRBD2 matching 10 bases. The ends lost 3 bases at V and 0 bases at J; junction bases unmatched: 2. The V gene's germline CDR1 is SGHAT and CDR2 FQNNGV. This CDR3 is 15 amino acids long. This CDR3 is CASSFGLADSYEQYF. CDR3 nucleotide sequence: TGTGCCAGCAGCTTCGGACTAGCGGACTCCTACGAGCAGTACTTC.

As to this clone: Other nucleotide sequences from this sample produce the same CDR3. The chain has TRBV7-9 and TRBJ2-7, with TRBD1 as a possible D gene (5 bases). Between the trimmed V and J ends, which lost 6 bases and 2 bases, there was a span of 14 bases. This CDR3 is built from 14 residues. Germline V gene lookup returns CDR1 SEHNR and CDR2 FQNEAQ (reference sequence). CDR3 bases: TGTGCCAGCAGTTCAGGCCAGGGCCCCTACGAGCAGTACTTC. This sequence encodes CASSSGQGPYEQYF.

Regarding this clone: Other DNA sequences in this sample translate to the same CDR3. The chain employs TRBV27 and TRBJ1-5, with a tentative D call TRBD1 (6 bases). The CDR3 spans 16 residues. CDR1 is MNHEY, CDR2 SMNVEV, per germline (reference sequence). V was trimmed by 2 bases and J by 0 bases, leaving 11 bases between them. CDR3 sequence: CASSLGRGYSNQPQHF. In DNA, the CDR3 is TGTGCCAGCAGTTTAGGCAGGGGCTATAGCAATCAGCCCCAGCATTTT.

Note on this clone: The sample holds other DNA sequences that translate to the same CDR3. The chain carries TRBV5-1 and TRBJ2-7; D might be TRBD2 (6 bases). V was cut by 0 bases and J by 7 bases, with 11 bases left in between. CDR3 size: 13 residues. CDR1 and CDR2 (germline): SGHRS, YFSETQ. As DNA, the CDR3 is TGCGCCAGCAGCTTGGGTGTCGGAGGGGAGCAGTACTTC. Translation: CASSLGVGGEQYF.

The chain has TRBV11-2 and TRBJ2-7, with 9 nucleotides matching TRBD1. Germline assignment: CDR1 SGHAT and CDR2 FQNNGV. The CDR3 spans 14 residues. Losses at the gene ends were 4 bases for V and 6 bases for J; bases not matched to a gene: 7. DNA for the CDR3: TGTGCCAGCAGCTCACAGGGGGCTTTGGGCGAGCAGTACTTC. Translated: CASSSQGALGEQYF.